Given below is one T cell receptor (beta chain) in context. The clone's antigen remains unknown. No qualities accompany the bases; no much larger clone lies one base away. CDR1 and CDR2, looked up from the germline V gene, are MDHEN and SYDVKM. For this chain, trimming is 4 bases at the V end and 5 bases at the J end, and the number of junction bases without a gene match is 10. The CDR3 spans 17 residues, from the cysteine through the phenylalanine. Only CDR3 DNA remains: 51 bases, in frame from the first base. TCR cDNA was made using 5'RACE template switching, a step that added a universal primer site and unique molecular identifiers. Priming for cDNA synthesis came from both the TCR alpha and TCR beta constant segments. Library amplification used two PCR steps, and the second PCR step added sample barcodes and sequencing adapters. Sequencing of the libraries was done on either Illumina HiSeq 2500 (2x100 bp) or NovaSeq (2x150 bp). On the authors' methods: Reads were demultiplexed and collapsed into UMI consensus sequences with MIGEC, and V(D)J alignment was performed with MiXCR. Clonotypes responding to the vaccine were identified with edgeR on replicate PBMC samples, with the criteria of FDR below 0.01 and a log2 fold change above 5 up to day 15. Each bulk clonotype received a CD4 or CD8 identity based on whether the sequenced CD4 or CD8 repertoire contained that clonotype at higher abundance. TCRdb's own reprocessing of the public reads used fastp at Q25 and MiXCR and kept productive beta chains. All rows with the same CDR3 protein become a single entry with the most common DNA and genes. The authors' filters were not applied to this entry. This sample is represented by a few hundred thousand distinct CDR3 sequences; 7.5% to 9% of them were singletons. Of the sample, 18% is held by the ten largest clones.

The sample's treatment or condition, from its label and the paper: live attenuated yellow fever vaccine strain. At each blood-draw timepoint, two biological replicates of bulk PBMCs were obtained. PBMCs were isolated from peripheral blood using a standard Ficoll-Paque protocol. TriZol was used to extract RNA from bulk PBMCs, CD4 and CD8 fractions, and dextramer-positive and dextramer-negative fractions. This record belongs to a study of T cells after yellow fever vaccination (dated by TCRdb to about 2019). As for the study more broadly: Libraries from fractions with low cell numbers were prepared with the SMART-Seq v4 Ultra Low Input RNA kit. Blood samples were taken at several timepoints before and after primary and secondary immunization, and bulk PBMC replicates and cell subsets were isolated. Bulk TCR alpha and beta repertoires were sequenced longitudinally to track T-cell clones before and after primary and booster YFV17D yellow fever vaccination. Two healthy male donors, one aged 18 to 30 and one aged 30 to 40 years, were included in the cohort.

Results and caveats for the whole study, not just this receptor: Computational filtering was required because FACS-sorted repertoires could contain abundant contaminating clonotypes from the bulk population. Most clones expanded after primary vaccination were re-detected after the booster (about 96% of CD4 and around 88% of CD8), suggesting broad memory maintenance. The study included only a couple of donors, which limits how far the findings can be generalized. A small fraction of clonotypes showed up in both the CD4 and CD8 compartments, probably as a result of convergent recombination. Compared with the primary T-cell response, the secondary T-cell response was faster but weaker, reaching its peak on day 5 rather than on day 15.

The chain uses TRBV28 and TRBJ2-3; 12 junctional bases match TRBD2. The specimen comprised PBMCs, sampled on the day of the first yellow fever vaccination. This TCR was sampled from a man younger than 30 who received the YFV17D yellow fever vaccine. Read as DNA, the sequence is TGTGCCAGCAGTTCAAAAGGGACTAGCGGGTTGGGAGATACGCAGTATTTT. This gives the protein CASSSKGTSGLGDTQYF.